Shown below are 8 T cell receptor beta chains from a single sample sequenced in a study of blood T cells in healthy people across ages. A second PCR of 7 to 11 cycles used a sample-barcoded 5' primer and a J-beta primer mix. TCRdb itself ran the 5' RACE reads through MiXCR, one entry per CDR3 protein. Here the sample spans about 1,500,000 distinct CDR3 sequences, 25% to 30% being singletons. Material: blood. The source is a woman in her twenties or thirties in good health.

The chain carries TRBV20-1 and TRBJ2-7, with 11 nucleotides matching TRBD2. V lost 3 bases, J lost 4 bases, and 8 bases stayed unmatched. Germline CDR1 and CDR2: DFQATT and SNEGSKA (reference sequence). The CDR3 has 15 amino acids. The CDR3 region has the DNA TGCAGTGCTAGTATCCCCACTAGCGGGAGTTACGAGCAGTACTTC. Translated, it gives CSASIPTSGSYEQYF.

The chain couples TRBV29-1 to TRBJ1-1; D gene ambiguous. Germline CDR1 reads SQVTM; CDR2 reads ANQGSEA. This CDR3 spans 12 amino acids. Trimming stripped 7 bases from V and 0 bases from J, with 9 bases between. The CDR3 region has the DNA TGCAGCGGTGTAGGCGTGAACACTGAAGCTTTCTTT. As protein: CSGVGVNTEAFF.

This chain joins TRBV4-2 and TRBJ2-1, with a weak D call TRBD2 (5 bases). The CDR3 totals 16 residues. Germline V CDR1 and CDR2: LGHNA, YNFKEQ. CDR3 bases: TGTCCTAGCAGCCAAGTTAGGTTTAGCTCCTACAATGAGCAGTTCTTC. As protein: CPSSQVRFSSYNEQFF.

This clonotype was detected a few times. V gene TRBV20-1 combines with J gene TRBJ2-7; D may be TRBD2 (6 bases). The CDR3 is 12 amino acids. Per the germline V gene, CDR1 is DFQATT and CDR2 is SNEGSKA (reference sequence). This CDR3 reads CSYPGDIDEQYF. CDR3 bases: TGCTCTTATCCGGGGGATATCGACGAGCAGTACTTC.

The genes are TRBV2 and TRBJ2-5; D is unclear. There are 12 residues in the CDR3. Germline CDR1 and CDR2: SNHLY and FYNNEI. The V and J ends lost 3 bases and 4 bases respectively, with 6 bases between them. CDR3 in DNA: TGTGCCAGCAGTGAGGTTTCAGAGACCCAGTACTTC. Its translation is CASSEVSETQYF.

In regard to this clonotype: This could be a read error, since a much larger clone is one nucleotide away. The CDR3 DNA follows: TGTGCCATCAGCCAAGATGCTAGCGGTTACGAGCAGTACTTC. Its translation: CAISQDASGYEQYF. The genes are TRBV3-1 and TRBJ2-7, with TRBD2 matching 7 bases. Germline CDR1 reads LGHDT; CDR2 reads YNNKEL (reference sequence). This CDR3 comprises 14 residues.

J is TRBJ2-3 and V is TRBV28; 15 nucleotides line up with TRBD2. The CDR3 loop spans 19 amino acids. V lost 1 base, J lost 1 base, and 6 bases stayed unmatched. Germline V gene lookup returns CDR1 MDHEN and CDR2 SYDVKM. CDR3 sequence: CASSLSGLAGGMGTDTQYF. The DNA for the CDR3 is TGTGCCAGCAGTTTATCGGGACTAGCGGGGGGAATGGGCACAGATACGCAGTATTTT.

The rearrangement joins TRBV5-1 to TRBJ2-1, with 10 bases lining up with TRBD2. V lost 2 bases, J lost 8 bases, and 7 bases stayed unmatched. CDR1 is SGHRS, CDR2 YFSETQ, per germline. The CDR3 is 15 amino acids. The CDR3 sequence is CASSFQAGGVDEQFF. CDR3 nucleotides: TGCGCCAGCAGCTTCCAAGCGGGAGGGGTCGATGAGCAGTTCTTC.